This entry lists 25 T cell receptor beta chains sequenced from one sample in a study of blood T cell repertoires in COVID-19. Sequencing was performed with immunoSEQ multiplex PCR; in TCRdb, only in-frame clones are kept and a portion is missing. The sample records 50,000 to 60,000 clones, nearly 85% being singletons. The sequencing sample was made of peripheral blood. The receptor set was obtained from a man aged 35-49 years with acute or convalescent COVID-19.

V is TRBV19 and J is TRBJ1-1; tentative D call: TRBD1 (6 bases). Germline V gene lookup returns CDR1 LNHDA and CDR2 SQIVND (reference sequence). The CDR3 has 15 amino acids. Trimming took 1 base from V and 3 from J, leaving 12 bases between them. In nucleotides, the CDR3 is TGTGCCAGTAGTATAGGACTGGACAGATACACTGAAGCTTTCTTT. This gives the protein CASSIGLDRYTEAFF.

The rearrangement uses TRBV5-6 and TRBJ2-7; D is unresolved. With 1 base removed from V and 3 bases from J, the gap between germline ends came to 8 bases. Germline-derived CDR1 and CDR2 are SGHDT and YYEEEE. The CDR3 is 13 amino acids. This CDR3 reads CASSLIESYEQYF. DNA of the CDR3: TGTGCCAGCAGCTTGATCGAGAGCTACGAGCAGTACTTC.

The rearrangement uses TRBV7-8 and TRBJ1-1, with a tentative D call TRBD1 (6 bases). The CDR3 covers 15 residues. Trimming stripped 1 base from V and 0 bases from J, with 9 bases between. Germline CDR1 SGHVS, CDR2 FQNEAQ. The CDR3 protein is CASSLDGTLNTEAFF. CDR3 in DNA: TGTGCCAGCAGCTTAGATGGGACATTGAACACTGAAGCTTTCTTT.

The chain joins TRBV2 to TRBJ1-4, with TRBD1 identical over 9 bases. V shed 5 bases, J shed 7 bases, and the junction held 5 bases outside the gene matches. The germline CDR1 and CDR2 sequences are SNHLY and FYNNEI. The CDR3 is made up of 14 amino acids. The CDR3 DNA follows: TGTGCCAGCAGTAAGGACAGGGGTAGTGAAAAACTGTTTTTT. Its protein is CASSKDRGSEKLFF.

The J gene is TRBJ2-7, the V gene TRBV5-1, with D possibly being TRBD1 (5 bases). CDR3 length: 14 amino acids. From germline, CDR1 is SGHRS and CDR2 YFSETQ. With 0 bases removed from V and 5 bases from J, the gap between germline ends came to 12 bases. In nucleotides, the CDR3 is TGCGCCAGCAGCTTGGGGTCAGGGTATGACGAGCAGTACGTC. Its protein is CASSLGSGYDEQYV.

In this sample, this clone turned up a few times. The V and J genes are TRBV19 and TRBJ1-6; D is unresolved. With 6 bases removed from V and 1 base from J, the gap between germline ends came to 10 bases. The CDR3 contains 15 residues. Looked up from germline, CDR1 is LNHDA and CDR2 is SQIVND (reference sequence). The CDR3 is CASREGRSYNSPLHF. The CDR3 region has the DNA TGTGCCAGTAGAGAGGGCCGTTCCTATAATTCACCCCTCCACTTT.

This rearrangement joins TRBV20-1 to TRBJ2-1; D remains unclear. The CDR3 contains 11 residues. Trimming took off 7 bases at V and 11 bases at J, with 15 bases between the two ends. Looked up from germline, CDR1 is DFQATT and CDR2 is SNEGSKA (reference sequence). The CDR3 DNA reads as TGCAGTGGGGCGTTTGGTTCCAAGCAGTTCTTC. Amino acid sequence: CSGAFGSKQFF.

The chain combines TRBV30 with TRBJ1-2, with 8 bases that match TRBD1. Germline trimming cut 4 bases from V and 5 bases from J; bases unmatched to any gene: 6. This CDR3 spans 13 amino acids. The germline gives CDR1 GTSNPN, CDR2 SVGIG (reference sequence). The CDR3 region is CAWTRQGIYGYTF. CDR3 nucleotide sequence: TGTGCCTGGACTCGACAGGGGATTTATGGCTACACCTTC.

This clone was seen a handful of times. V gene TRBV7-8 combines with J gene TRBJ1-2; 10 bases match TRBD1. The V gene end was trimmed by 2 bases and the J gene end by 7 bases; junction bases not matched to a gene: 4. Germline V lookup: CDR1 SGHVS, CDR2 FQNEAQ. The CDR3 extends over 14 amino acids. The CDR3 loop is CASSLPGQGVGYTF. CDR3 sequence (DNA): TGTGCCAGCAGCTTACCAGGACAGGGGGTTGGCTACACCTTC.

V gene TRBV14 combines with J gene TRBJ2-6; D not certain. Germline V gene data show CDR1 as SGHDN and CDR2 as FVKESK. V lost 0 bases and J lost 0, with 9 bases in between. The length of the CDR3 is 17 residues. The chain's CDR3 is CASSQDRPGSGANVLTF. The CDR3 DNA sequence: TGTGCCAGCAGCCAAGATAGGCCGGGCTCTGGGGCCAACGTCCTGACTTTC. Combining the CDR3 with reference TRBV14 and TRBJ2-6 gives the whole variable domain EAGVTQFPSHSVIEKGQTVTLRCDPISGHDNLYWYRRVMGKEIKFLLHFVKESKQDESGMPNNRFLAERTGGTYSTLKVQPAELEDSGVYFCASSQDRPGSGANVLTFGAGSRLTVL.

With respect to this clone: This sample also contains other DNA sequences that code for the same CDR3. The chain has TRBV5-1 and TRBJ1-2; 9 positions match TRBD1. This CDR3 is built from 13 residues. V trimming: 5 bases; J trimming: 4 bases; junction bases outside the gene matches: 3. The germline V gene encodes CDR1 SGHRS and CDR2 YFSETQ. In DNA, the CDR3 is TGCGCCAGCAGTCAGACAGGGGGCTATGGCTACACCTTC. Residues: CASSQTGGYGYTF.

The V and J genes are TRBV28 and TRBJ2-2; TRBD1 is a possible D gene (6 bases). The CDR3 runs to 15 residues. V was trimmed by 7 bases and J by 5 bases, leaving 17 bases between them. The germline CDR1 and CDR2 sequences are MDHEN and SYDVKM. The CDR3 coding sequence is TGTGCCAGCACCAGGGGCGGCCTTGGGACCGGGGAGCTGTTTTTT. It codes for CASTRGGLGTGELFF.

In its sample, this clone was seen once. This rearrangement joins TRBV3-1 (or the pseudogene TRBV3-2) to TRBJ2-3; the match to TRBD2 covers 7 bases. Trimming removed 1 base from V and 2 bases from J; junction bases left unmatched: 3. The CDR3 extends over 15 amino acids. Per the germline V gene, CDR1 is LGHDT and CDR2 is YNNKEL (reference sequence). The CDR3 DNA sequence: TGTGCCAGCAGCCAAGTGACTAGCCCCACAGATACGCAGTATTTT. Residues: CASSQVTSPTDTQYF.

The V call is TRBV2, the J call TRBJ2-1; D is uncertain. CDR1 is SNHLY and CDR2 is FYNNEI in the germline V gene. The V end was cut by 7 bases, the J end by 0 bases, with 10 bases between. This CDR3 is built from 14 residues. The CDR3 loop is CASTPTYSYNEQFF. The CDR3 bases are TGTGCCAGCACCCCTACCTACTCCTACAATGAGCAGTTCTTC.

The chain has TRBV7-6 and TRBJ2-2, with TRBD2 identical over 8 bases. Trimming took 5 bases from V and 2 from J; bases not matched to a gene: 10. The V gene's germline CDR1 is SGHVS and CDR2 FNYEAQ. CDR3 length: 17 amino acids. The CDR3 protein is CASSLSGGGANTGELFF. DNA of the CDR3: TGTGCCAGCAGCCTCTCGGGAGGGGGAGCAAACACCGGGGAGCTGTTTTTT.

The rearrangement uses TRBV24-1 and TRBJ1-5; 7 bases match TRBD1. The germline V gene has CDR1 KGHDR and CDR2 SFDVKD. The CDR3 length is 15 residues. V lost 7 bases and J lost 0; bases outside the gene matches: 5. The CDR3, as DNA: TGTGCCACCAGCCGCGGGACAGATAGCAATCAGCCCCAGCATTTT. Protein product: CATSRGTDSNQPQHF.

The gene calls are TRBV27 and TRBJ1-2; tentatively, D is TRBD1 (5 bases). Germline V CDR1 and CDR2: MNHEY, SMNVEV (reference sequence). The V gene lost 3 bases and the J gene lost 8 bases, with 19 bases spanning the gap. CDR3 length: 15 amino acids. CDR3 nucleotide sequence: TGTGCCAGCAGTTTTAGGGGTATCGACAGCTTAGGCTACACCTTC. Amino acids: CASSFRGIDSLGYTF.

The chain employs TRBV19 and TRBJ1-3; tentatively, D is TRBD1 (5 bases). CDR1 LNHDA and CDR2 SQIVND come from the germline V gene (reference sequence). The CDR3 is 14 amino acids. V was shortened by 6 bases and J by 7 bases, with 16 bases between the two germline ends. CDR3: CASRTGPGENTIYF. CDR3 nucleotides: TGTGCCAGTAGGACGGGACCGGGAGAGAACACCATATATTTT. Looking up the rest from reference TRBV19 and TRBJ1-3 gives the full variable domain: DGGITQSPKYLFRKEGQNVTLSCEQNLNHDAMYWYRQDPGQGLRLIYYSQIVNDFQKGDIAEGYSVSREKKESFPLTVTSAQKNPTAFYLCASRTGPGENTIYFGEGSWLTVV.

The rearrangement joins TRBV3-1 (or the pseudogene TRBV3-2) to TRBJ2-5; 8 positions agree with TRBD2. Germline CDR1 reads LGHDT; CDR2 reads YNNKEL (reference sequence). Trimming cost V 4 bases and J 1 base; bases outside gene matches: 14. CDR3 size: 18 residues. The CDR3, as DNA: TGTGCCAGCAGCCGCCGTATATCCAGCGGGGGACGCCAAGAGACCCAGTACTTC. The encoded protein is CASSRRISSGGRQETQYF.

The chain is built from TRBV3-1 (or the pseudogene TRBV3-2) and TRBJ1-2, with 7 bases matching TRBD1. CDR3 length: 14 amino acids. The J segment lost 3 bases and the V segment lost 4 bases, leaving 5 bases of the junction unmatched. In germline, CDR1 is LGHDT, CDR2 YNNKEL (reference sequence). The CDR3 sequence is CASSRSGQYYGYTF. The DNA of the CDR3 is TGTGCCAGCAGCCGATCGGGACAGTACTATGGCTACACCTTC.

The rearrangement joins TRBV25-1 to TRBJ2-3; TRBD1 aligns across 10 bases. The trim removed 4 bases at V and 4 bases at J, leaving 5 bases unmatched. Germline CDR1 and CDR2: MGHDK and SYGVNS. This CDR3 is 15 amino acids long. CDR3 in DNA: TGTGCCAGCAGTGCCCGACAGGGGGCTGCAGATACGCAGTATTTT. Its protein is CASSARQGAADTQYF.

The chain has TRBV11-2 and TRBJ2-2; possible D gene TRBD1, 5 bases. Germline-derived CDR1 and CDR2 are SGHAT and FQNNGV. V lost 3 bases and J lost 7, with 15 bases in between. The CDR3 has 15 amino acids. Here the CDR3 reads CASSLESGSNGELFF. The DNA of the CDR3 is TGTGCCAGCAGCTTGGAATCAGGGTCGAACGGGGAGCTGTTTTTT.

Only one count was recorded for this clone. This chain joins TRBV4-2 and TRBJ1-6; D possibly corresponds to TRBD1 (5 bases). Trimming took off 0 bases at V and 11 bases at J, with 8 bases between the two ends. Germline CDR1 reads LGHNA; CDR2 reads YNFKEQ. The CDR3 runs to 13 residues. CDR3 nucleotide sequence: TGTGCCAGCAGCCAAGACAGGGTCACACCCCTCCACTTT. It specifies CASSQDRVTPLHF.

DNA of the CDR3: TGTGCCAGCAGCCCTCGGCGGGGGAACACAGATACGCAGTATTTT. Its protein product is CASSPRRGNTDTQYF. This sequence joins TRBV11-2 and TRBJ2-3; 7 nucleotides align to TRBD2. The CDR3 has 15 residues. In germline, CDR1 is SGHAT, CDR2 FQNNGV. Unmatched junction bases numbered 7, after V lost 5 bases and J lost 2 bases. Using reference TRBV11-2 and TRBJ2-3 for the parts outside the CDR3, the full variable domain is EAGVAQSPRYKIIEKRQSVAFWCNPISGHATLYWYQQILGQGPKLLIQFQNNGVVDDSQLPKDRFSAERLKGVDSTLKIQPAKLEDSAVYLCASSPRRGNTDTQYFGPGTRLTVL.

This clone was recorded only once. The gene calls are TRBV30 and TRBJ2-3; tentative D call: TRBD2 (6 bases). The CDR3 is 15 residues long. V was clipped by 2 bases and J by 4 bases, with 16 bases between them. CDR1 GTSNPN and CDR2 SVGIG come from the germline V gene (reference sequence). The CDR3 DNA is TGTGCCTGGAGTTTCGGGGGAGGTGTCGCAGATACGCAGTATTTT. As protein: CAWSFGGGVADTQYF.